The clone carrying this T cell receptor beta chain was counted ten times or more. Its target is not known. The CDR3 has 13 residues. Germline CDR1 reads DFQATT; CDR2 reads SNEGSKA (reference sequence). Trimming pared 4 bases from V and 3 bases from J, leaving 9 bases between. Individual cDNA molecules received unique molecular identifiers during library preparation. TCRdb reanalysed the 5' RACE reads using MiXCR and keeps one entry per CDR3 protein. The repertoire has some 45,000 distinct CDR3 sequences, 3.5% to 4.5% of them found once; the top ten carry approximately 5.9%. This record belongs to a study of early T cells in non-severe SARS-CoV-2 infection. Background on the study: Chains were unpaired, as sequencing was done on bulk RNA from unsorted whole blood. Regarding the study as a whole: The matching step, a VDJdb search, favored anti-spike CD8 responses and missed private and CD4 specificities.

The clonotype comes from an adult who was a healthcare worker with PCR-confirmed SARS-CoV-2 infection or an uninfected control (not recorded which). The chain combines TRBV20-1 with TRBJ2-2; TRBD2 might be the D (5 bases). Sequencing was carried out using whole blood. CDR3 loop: CSATGGYTGELFF. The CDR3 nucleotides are TGCAGTGCTACGGGCGGGTACACCGGGGAGCTGTTTTTT.